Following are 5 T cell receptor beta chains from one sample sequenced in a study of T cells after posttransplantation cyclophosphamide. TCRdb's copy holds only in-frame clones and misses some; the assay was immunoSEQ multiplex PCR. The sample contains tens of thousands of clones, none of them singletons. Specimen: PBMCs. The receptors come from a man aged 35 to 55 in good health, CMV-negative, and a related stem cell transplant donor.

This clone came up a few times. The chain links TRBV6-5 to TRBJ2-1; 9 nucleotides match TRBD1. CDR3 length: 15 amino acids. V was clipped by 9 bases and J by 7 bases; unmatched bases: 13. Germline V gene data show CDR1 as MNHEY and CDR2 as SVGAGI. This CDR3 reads CASLQGAGETNEQFF. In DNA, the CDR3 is TGTGCCAGTTTACAGGGGGCTGGGGAAACGAATGAGCAGTTCTTC.

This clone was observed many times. The CDR3 region is CASQGPMNTEAFF. CDR3 in DNA: TGTGCCAGCCAGGGCCCCATGAACACTGAAGCTTTCTTT. This sequence joins TRBV7-8 and TRBJ1-1; possibly TRBD1 for D (5 bases). CDR1 SGHVS and CDR2 FQNEAQ come from the germline V gene. CDR3 length equals 13 residues. V dropped 8 bases and J dropped 0 bases, with 10 bases sitting between them.

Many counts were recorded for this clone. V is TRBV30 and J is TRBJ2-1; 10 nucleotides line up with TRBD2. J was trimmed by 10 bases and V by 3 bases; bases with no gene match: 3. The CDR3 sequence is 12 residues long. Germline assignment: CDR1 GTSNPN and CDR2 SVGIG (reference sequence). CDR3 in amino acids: CAWSGTSAEQFF. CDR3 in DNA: TGTGCCTGGAGCGGGACTAGCGCCGAGCAGTTCTTC.

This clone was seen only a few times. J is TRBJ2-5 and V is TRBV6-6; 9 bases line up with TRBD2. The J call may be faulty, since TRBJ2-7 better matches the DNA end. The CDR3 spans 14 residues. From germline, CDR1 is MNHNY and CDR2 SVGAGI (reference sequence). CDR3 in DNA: TGTGCCAGCAGTGACGCGGGGGGGACCGACGAGCAGTACTTC. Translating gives CASSDAGGTDEQYF.

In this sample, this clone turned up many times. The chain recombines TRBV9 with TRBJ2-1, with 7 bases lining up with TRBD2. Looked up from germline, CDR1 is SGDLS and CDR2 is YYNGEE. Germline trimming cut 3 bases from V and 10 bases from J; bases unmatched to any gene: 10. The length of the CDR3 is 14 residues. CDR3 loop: CASSAQLAVGEQFF. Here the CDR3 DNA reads TGTGCCAGCAGCGCACAGCTAGCGGTGGGGGAGCAGTTCTTC.